These 5 T cell receptor beta chains were all obtained from the same sample, sequenced in a study of metastatic and nonmetastatic thyroid tumors. All patients were treatment-naive before thyroid surgery. TCRdb re-clonotyped the PCR reads via MiXCR. Counted here are approximately 25,000 clones, 13% occurring once; the ten biggest clones make up approximately 14%. The material sequenced was blood. These receptors originate from a female donor with papillary thyroid cancer or a benign thyroid nodule (not recorded which). Some clones in this sample may be carry-over from other donors' samples.

The chain carries TRBV5-6 and TRBJ2-7, with TRBD1 matching over 9 bases. J gave up 2 bases and V 5 bases, and 5 bases lay outside the gene matches. Germline CDR1 SGHDT, CDR2 YYEEEE. The CDR3 covers 14 residues. The CDR3 region is CASSSDRGPYEQYF. The CDR3 DNA reads as TGTGCCAGCAGTTCGGACAGGGGCCCCTACGAGCAGTACTTC.

This clone was seen repeatedly, ten times or more. The chain combines TRBV10-2 with TRBJ2-7; D not certain. The V gene's germline CDR1 is WSHSY and CDR2 SAAADI. The CDR3 loop spans 13 amino acids. Trimming took off 6 bases at V and 3 bases at J, with 12 bases between the two ends. CDR3 DNA: TGCGCCAGCAGAAGGAAACAGAACTACGAGCAGTACTTC. Its protein is CASRRKQNYEQYF.

This clone has a count of ten or more. The genes are TRBV28 and TRBJ2-7; D is ambiguous. Germline V gene sequence: CDR1 MDHEN, CDR2 SYDVKM. V was trimmed by 5 bases and J by 3 bases, leaving 14 bases between them. The CDR3 extends over 14 amino acids. The DNA for the CDR3 is TGTGCCAGCAGTCCACCCCGGGCCTACTACGAGCAGTACTTC. Amino acids: CASSPPRAYYEQYF.

Points on this clone: At one end, the junction sequence differs from germline, possibly due to a read error. The chain couples TRBV27 to TRBJ2-7; 11 positions match TRBD2. The CDR3 has 18 amino acids. The germline V gene encodes CDR1 MNHEY and CDR2 SMNVEV (reference sequence). CDR3 in amino acids: CAGSQAEGTSGAPYEQYF. Here the CDR3 DNA reads TGTGCCGGCAGTCAGGCCGAGGGGACTAGCGGAGCCCCTTACGAGCAGTACTTC.

This clone was recorded at least ten times. V is TRBV6-1 and J is TRBJ2-3, with D possibly matching TRBD2 (6 bases). CDR1 is MNHNS, CDR2 SASEGT, per germline. Between the trimmed V and J ends, which lost 0 bases and 0 bases, there was a span of 7 bases. This CDR3 spans 15 amino acids. DNA of the CDR3: TGTGCCAGCAGTGAAGCGGAGGGGAGCACAGATACGCAGTATTTT. It translates to CASSEAEGSTDTQYF.